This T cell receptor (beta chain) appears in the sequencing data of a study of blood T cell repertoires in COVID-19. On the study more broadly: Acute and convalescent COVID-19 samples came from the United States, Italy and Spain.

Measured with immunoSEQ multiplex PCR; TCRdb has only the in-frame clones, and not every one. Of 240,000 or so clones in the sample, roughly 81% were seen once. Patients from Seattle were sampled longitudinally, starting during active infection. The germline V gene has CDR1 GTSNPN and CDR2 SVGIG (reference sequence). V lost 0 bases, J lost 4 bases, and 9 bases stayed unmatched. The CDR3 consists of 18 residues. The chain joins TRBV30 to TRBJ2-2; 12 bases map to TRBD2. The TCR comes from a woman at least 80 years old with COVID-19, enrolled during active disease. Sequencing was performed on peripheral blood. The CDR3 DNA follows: TGTGCCTGGAGTGTACGCCTAGCGGGAGGGCCCGGCACCGGGGAGCTGTTTTTT. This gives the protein CAWSVRLAGGPGTGELFF. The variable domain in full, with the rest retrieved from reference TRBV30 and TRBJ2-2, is SQTIHQWPATLVQPVGSPLSLECTVEGTSNPNLYWYRQAAGRGLQLLFYSVGIGQISSEVPQNLSASRPQDRQFILSSKKLLLSDSGFYLCAWSVRLAGGPGTGELFFGEGSRLTVL.